Listed below are T cell receptor beta chains from one sample, sequenced in a study of technical replicates of blood from a few donors. Assay used: immunoSEQ multiplex PCR; TCRdb lists only in-frame clones, some missing. The table shows tens of thousands of clones, with 93% occurring only once. The specimen was T cells isolated from PBMCs. All receptors derive from a human donor in good health. Both conserved end residues are part of each CDR3. The D gene is left open where the match is weak. Clone size, where shown, is once, few, many, or a class for clones that have expanded.

v_gene	abundance	j_gene	d_gene	CDR3nt	CDR3aa
TRBV4-1	-	TRBJ1-1	TRBD1	TGCGCCAGCAGCCACATAACCGACAGGGTGAACACTGAAGCTTTCTTT	CASSHITDRVNTEAFF
TRBV19	-	TRBJ2-1	TRBD1	TGTGCCAGTAGTCCCCGGACAGGGGGGAACAATGAGCAGTTCTTC	CASSPRTGGNNEQFF
TRBV7-6	-	TRBJ1-4	-	TGTGCCAGCAGCCCAAGCCGGCGGCAAGACAATGAAAAACTGTTTTTT	CASSPSRRQDNEKLFF
TRBV2	-	TRBJ1-4	-	TGTGCCAGCAGCAGGGAATCTAATGAAAAACTGTTTTTT	CASSRESNEKLFF
TRBV6-5	-	TRBJ1-5	TRBD1	TGTGCCAGCAGATCGGGACAGACCAATCAGCCCCAGCATTTT	CASRSGQTNQPQHF
TRBV4-1	-	TRBJ2-1	TRBD1	TGCGCCAGCAGCCGGCCCGGACAGGGCCACAATGAGCAGTTCTTC	CASSRPGQGHNEQFF
TRBV6-5	-	TRBJ2-7	TRBD1	TGTGCCAGCACCCGGACAGGTAGCTCCTACGAGCAGTACTTC	CASTRTGSSYEQYF
TRBV11-1	-	TRBJ2-3	TRBD2	TGTGCCAGCAGCGCCGGACTAGCGGGACGGGCAGATACGCAGTATTTT	CASSAGLAGRADTQYF
TRBV5-5	-	TRBJ2-1	TRBD2	TGTGCCAGCAGCGGGCGGGGGGACCGGCGGGATGAGCAGTTCTTC	CASSGRGDRRDEQFF
TRBV4-2	-	TRBJ2-5	TRBD1	TGTGCCAGCAGCCGCGGACAGGGGGCGGAGACCCAGTACTTC	CASSRGQGAETQYF
TRBV6-5	-	TRBJ2-5	-	TGTGCCAGCAGTTACTCGGGGGCAGGGACCCAAGAGACCCAGTACTTC	CASSYSGAGTQETQYF
TRBV6-1	few	TRBJ1-1	-	TGTGCCAGCAGTGGGCCCGCAGGGTTTGTGAACACTGAAGCTTTCTTT	CASSGPAGFVNTEAFF
TRBV5-1	few	TRBJ1-1	-	TGCGCCAGCAGCTTGGCCCCAGGGAACACTGAAGCTTTCTTT	CASSLAPGNTEAFF
TRBV15	-	TRBJ2-1	TRBD1	TGTGCCACCACCAACAACCTCTTGGGACAGGGACACTACAATGAGCAGTTCTTC	CATTNNLLGQGHYNEQFF
TRBV11-2	-	TRBJ1-1	TRBD1	TGTGCCAGCAGCTACCGGGACAGGAACTCTGAAGCTTTCTTT	CASSYRDRNSEAFF
TRBV25-1	-	TRBJ1-1	-	TGTGCCAGCAGTGAATCGGGAGCAGGGTCGAACACTGAAGCTTTCTTT	CASSESGAGSNTEAFF
TRBV7-9	once	TRBJ2-5	TRBD2	TGTGCCAGCAGCTCCAGCAATGGACTAGCGGGAGGGCGGGAGACCCAGTACTTC	CASSSSNGLAGGRETQYF
TRBV7-9	-	TRBJ1-2	TRBD1	TGTGCCAGCAGCTCTGGACAGGTCTATGGCTACACCTTC	CASSSGQVYGYTF
TRBV10-3	-	TRBJ1-1	TRBD1	TGTGCCACCTTCGCCGGGACAGAGAACACTGAAGCTTTCTTT	CATFAGTENTEAFF
TRBV28	once	TRBJ2-1	-	TGTGCCAGCAGAGGGAGCTCCTACAATGAGCAGTTCTTC	CASRGSSYNEQFF
TRBV9	-	TRBJ2-1	TRBD2	TGTGCCAGCAGCGTAGCTGGGGCTAGCGGGGGGGAGCAGTTCTTC	CASSVAGASGGEQFF
TRBV28	-	TRBJ1-3	-	TGTGCCAGCAGTTTATTCCTATCTGGAAACACCATATATTTT	CASSLFLSGNTIYF
TRBV7-9	-	TRBJ1-2	TRBD1	TGTGCCAGCAGCCCAGGAGCCCATGACAGGGGTTGGGGCTACACCTTC	CASSPGAHDRGWGYTF
TRBV4-2	few	TRBJ1-2	-	TGTGCCAGCAGCCAAGAGACAGCCGCGTATGGCTACACCTTC	CASSQETAAYGYTF